The clone carrying this TCR beta chain appeared a few times. Its antigen is not known. The data stem from a study of cytomegalovirus exposure and HLA in healthy donors. Study in general: Earlier sequencing of some 190 million T cells yielded roughly 120 million unique TCR beta sequences.

Study-level results: Analyses of presence and absence presupposed an approximately uniform sequencing depth across donors. Later analysis identified a missense DCLRE1C variant that was linked to TCR beta V- and J-gene trimming.

The CDR3 runs to 14 residues. CDR1 and CDR2 from the germline V gene are SGHTA and FQGTGA. V was shortened by 2 bases and J by 4 bases, with 9 bases between the two germline ends. The PCR employed 60 Vbeta primers together with 13 Jbeta primers. Clones were sequenced by immunoSEQ multiplex PCR, and TCRdb holds only the in-frame ones, with some missing. The sample lists about 150,000 clones, more than 75% occurring once. This TCR was sampled from a human donor in good health. The chain combines TRBV7-3 with TRBJ2-1; D not resolved. The sequencing sample was made of PBMCs. In DNA form, the CDR3 reads TGTGCCAGCAGCTTATCCCAGGATTACAATGAGCAGTTCTTC. It specifies CASSLSQDYNEQFF.